This TCR beta chain was recovered during a study of blood T cell repertoires in COVID-19. Using immunoSEQ multiplex PCR, the repertoire was profiled, and TCRdb retains in-frame clones only, with some absent. The repertoire holds 150,000 to 200,000 clones, with over 80% as singletons. Looked up from germline, CDR1 is SQVTM and CDR2 is ANQGSEA. The CDR3 is made up of 15 amino acids. V shed 2 bases and J 2 bases; nucleotides not matched to a gene: 5. Specimen: peripheral blood. This clonotype originated in a middle-aged woman with COVID-19, enrolled during active disease. The chain joins TRBV29-1 to TRBJ2-1; 8 bases map to TRBD1. This CDR3 reads CSVERQGTPYNEQFF. The DNA of the CDR3 is TGCAGCGTTGAACGACAGGGGACGCCCTACAATGAGCAGTTCTTC.